The text below deals with one T cell receptor (beta chain). The V end was cut by 6 bases, the J end by 0 bases, with 9 bases between. The CDR3 has 14 residues. Germline values: CDR1 SNHLY, CDR2 FYNNEI. PCR involved 60 Vbeta and 13 Jbeta primers. Only in-frame clones appear in the TCRdb table, and some are missing; sequencing was by immunoSEQ multiplex PCR. Among nearly 110,000 clones listed, around 80% were seen once. This sample was included in a study of cytomegalovirus exposure and HLA in healthy donors. This chain uses TRBV2 with TRBJ1-5, with a tentative D call TRBD1 (5 bases). Specimen: PBMCs. The receptor's source is a woman between 45 and 60 years old in good health and CMV-seropositive. The CDR3 DNA follows: TGTGCCAGCAGGCAGGGTTATAGCAATCAGCCCCAGCATTTT. It codes for CASRQGYSNQPQHF.